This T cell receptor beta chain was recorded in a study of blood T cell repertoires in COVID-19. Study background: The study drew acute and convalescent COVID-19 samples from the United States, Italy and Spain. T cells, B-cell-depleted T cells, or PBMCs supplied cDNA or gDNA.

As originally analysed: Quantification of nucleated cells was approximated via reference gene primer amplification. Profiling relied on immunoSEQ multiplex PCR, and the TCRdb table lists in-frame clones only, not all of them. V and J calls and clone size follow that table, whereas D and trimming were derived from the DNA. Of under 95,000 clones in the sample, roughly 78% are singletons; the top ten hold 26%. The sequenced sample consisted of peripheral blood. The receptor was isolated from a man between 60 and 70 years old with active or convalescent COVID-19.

This chain's CDR3 is CASSFGTSVAYEQYF. The CDR3 DNA sequence: TGTGCCAGCAGCTTCGGGACTAGCGTTGCCTACGAGCAGTACTTC. The genes are TRBV5-8 and TRBJ2-7, with 10 bases lining up with TRBD2. Germline CDR1 reads SGHTS; CDR2 reads YDEGEE. The CDR3 extends over 15 amino acids. The trim removed 2 bases at V and 2 bases at J, leaving 4 bases unmatched.